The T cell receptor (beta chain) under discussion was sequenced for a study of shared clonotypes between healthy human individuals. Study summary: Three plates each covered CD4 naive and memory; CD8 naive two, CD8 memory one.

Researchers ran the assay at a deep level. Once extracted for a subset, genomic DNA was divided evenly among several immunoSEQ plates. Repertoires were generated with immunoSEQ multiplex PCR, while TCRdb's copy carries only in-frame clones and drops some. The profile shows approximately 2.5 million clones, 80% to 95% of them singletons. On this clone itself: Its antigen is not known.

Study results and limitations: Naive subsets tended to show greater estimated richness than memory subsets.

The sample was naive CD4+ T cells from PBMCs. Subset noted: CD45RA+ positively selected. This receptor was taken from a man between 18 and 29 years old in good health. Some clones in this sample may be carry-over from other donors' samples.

The CDR3 nucleotides are TGTGCCAGCTCATCAGGGGACAGGGGGCGAGAGCAGTTCTTC. Translating it yields CASSSGDRGREQFF. The rearrangement uses TRBV18 and TRBJ2-1; 12 positions match TRBD1. V shed 5 bases, J shed 10 bases, and the junction held 6 bases outside the gene matches. The CDR3 has 14 amino acids. Germline V gene lookup returns CDR1 KGHSH and CDR2 LQKENI.